This section outlines one T cell receptor (beta chain) sequence together with its context. Its antigen is not identified. TCRdb passed the 5' RACE reads through MiXCR, listing each CDR3 protein once. This sample has around 530,000 distinct CDR3 sequences, with less than 25% found just once. This sample was included in a study of T-cell memory formation after mild COVID-19. Study-wide findings and caveats: A subset of responding clones appeared in pre-infection memory, suggesting cross-reactive memory joined. Clones shrinking between day 15 and 85 showed a balanced CD4/CD8 split, and those that grew later tilted toward CD4+.

The CDR3 spans 14 residues. V trimming: 1 base; J trimming: 12 bases; junction bases outside the gene matches: 7. The chain uses TRBV12-3 or TRBV12-4 and TRBJ2-7, with 12 bases matching TRBD2. Sequenced sample: PBMCs or a T cell subset sorted from them (not recorded which). This clonotype was obtained from an adult woman who had mild COVID-19 (a few samples of this study predate the infection). Cell type and time point are not known. The CDR3 bases are TGTGCCAGCAGTTTAGGGGCGACTAGCGGGAGAACGTACTTC. It is translated as CASSLGATSGRTYF.